The sequence of this T cell receptor beta chain was determined in a study of blood T cell repertoires in COVID-19. In the study overall: PBMCs, B-cell-depleted T cells, or T cells were the source of the cDNA or gDNA that made up the material.

Sequencing was performed with immunoSEQ multiplex PCR; in TCRdb, only in-frame clones are kept and a portion is missing. The sample gives a few hundred thousand clones, around nine tenths of which show up once; about 5% is in the top ten. V gave up 4 bases and J gave up 0 bases; unmatched junction bases: 7. Germline assignment: CDR1 SGHNT and CDR2 YYREEE (reference sequence). CDR3 length: 17 amino acids. This chain joins TRBV5-4 and TRBJ2-3; the match to TRBD2 covers 11 bases. The sample was PBMCs or T cells enriched from blood (not recorded which). The sequence derives from a man in his thirties or forties who had recovered from COVID-19. The CDR3 DNA reads TGTGCCAGCAGCCGAAGACTAGCGGGGACTAGCACAGATACGCAGTATTTT. Protein: CASSRRLAGTSTDTQYF.